The entry that follows covers one T cell receptor (beta chain) sequence. Looked up from germline, CDR1 is ENHRY and CDR2 is SYGVKD. The CDR3 spans 16 residues. Germline trimming cut 6 bases from V and 3 bases from J; bases unmatched to any gene: 9. The data were taken from a study of OX40 agonist ivuxolimab in advanced cancers. Profiling relied on immunoSEQ multiplex PCR, and the TCRdb table lists in-frame clones only, not all of them. This table holds approximately 38,000 clones, about 90% found once. The source of this sequence is an adult with an advanced solid tumor such as melanoma, head and neck, liver or kidney cancer. This chain links TRBV10-3 with TRBJ2-2, with 8 bases lining up with TRBD1. Here the sequenced sample was CD4+ or CD8+ T cells sorted from blood, taken in a trial of the OX40 agonist ivuxolimab. The CDR3 is CAIREKTGEDTGELFF. DNA for the CDR3: TGTGCCATCAGGGAGAAGACAGGGGAGGACACCGGGGAGCTGTTTTTT.